This TCR beta chain appears in the sequencing data of a study of blood T cell repertoires in COVID-19. Looking at the study overall: Collection of acute and convalescent COVID-19 samples took place in the United States, Italy and Spain. Sources were T cells, B-cell-depleted T cells, or PBMCs; the material itself was cDNA or gDNA.

Under the authors' procedure: Nucleated cell counts were estimated from reference gene primer amplification. Libraries were prepared by immunoSEQ multiplex PCR; TCRdb keeps only in-frame clonotypes and omits some of them. Clonal size and the V and J genes are those of that table, whereas D and trimming came from the DNA. This sample has around 140,000 clones; roughly 84% occur once, and the top ten carry roughly 4.9%. The CDR3 runs 16 residues. Looked up from germline, CDR1 is MDHEN and CDR2 is SYDVKM. V was trimmed by 5 bases and J by 5 bases, leaving 18 bases between them. This clonotype originated in a human donor in a cohort sampled during active COVID-19. The specimen was peripheral blood. The genes are TRBV28 and TRBJ2-2; possibly TRBD1 for D (6 bases). CDR3 DNA: TGTGCCAGCAGTCCCCCGACAGGACGGGCAACCGGGGAGCTGTTTTTT. Residues: CASSPPTGRATGELFF.